What follows are 19 T cell receptor beta chains derived from one specimen sequenced in a study of shared clonotypes between healthy human individuals. TCRdb keeps only in-frame clones here, not all; method: immunoSEQ multiplex PCR. The table records 500,000 to 550,000 clones, 95% to 97% of them present only once. Sequencing was performed on naive CD4+ T cells sorted from blood. Subset reported: CD45RA+ positively selected. These receptors all stem from a woman aged 25 to 45 in good health.

The chain links TRBV7-8 to TRBJ1-1; 10 bases align to TRBD1. This CDR3 region has 14 residues. CDR1 is SGHVS, CDR2 FQNEAQ, per germline. Trimming removed 5 bases from V and 7 bases from J; junction bases left unmatched: 7. CDR3 DNA: TGTGCCAGCAGCGCTCGACAGGGGGCGGGTGAAGCTTTCTTT. Translation: CASSARQGAGEAFF. Filled out from reference TRBV7-8 and TRBJ1-1, the complete variable domain reads GAGVSQSPRYKVAKRGQDVALRCDPISGHVSLFWYQQALGQGPEFLTYFQNEAQLDKSGLPSDRFFAERPEGSVSTLKIQRTQQEDSAVYLCASSARQGAGEAFFGQGTRLTVV.

V is TRBV9 and J is TRBJ1-4; TRBD1 aligns across 7 bases. V trimming: 4 bases; J trimming: 8 bases; junction bases outside the gene matches: 11. Germline CDR1 SGDLS, CDR2 YYNGEE. The CDR3 extends over 15 amino acids. In DNA, the CDR3 is TGTGCCAGCAGCTCTGGCGGGACAGTAAGCGAAAAACTGTTTTTT. It encodes CASSSGGTVSEKLFF.

The chain employs TRBV27 and TRBJ2-6; no clear D gene. Germline-derived CDR1 and CDR2 are MNHEY and SMNVEV (reference sequence). Trimming shortened V by 6 bases and J by 0 bases, and 9 bases separated the two germline ends. This CDR3 is 15 amino acids long. The CDR3 spells CASRKTVSGANVLTF. The CDR3 DNA reads TGTGCCAGCAGAAAGACGGTCTCTGGGGCCAACGTCCTGACTTTC.

This clone occurred once. This CDR3 reads CASSIVLLLSTSTNEKLFF. The DNA for the CDR3 is TGTGCCAGTAGTATTGTCCTCCTGCTATCGACCTCAACTAATGAAAAACTGTTTTTT. V gene TRBV19 combines with J gene TRBJ1-4; D unresolved. This CDR3 has 19 residues. CDR1 and CDR2 (germline): LNHDA, SQIVND (reference sequence). The V gene lost 3 bases and the J gene lost 0 bases, with 20 bases spanning the gap.

This chain connects TRBV6-5 to TRBJ2-7; TRBD2 is a possible D gene (5 bases). V lost 2 bases, J lost 6 bases, and 17 bases lay in between. Germline loops: CDR1 MNHEY, CDR2 SVGAGI. The CDR3 is 15 residues long. The CDR3 DNA sequence: TGTGCCAGCAGTTACATTTCGGTGGGAGCTCCCGAGCAGTACTTC. This encodes CASSYISVGAPEQYF.

The J gene is TRBJ1-1, the V gene TRBV30; perhaps TRBD1 as D (5 bases). Per germline, CDR1 GTSNPN and CDR2 SVGIG (reference sequence). Trimming cost V 5 bases and J 1 base, with 17 bases left between them. CDR3 length: 15 amino acids. The CDR3 sequence is CAWVPTGTGNTEAFF. CDR3 bases: TGTGCCTGGGTACCGACCGGGACGGGGAACACTGAAGCTTTCTTT.

This sequence joins TRBV30 and TRBJ1-4; D call uncertain. CDR1 and CDR2 (germline): GTSNPN, SVGIG (reference sequence). V gave up 3 bases and J gave up 0 bases, with 8 bases separating them. The CDR3 is 14 amino acids. The CDR3 here is CAWRGRATNEKLFF. In nucleotides, the CDR3 is TGTGCCTGGAGGGGGAGGGCAACTAATGAAAAACTGTTTTTT. The full variable domain, rest sourced from reference TRBV30 and TRBJ1-4, is SQTIHQWPATLVQPVGSPLSLECTVEGTSNPNLYWYRQAAGRGLQLLFYSVGIGQISSEVPQNLSASRPQDRQFILSSKKLLLSDSGFYLCAWRGRATNEKLFFGSGTQLSVL.

The V and J genes are TRBV5-4 and TRBJ2-2; 13 bases fit TRBD2. V dropped 4 bases and J dropped 5; count of bases not matched to a gene: 5. The germline gives CDR1 SGHNT, CDR2 YYREEE (reference sequence). This CDR3 is built from 16 residues. CDR3 sequence: CASSLRTSGSTGELFF. CDR3 coding DNA: TGTGCCAGCAGCCTGCGGACTAGCGGGAGTACCGGGGAGCTGTTTTTT. The full variable domain, in which reference TRBV5-4 and TRBJ2-2 provide the parts outside the CDR3, is ETGVTQSPTHLIKTRGQQVTLRCSSQSGHNTVSWYQQALGQGPQFIFQYYREEENGRGNFPPRFSGLQFPNYSSELNVNALELDDSALYLCASSLRTSGSTGELFFGEGSRLTVL.

This clone was seen once. This chain joins TRBV5-1 and TRBJ2-7, with D tentatively TRBD1 (5 bases). This CDR3 has 14 amino acids. V was clipped by 2 bases and J by 0 bases, with 9 bases between them. The germline gives CDR1 SGHRS, CDR2 YFSETQ. CDR3 in amino acids: CASSFLDTSYEQYF. The CDR3 nucleotides are TGCGCCAGCAGCTTTTTGGACACCTCCTACGAGCAGTACTTC.

This chain links TRBV29-1 with TRBJ2-2; 11 bases agree with TRBD1. V lost 4 bases, J lost 9 bases, and 7 bases stayed unmatched. Germline V gene lookup returns CDR1 SQVTM and CDR2 ANQGSEA. This CDR3 spans 14 amino acids. CDR3 nucleotides: TGCAGCGTTGGGGGACAGGGGGTCGTAAGGGAGCTGTTTTTT. This codes for CSVGGQGVVRELFF.

The rearrangement joins TRBV7-8 to TRBJ1-5; weak D call: TRBD1 (6 bases). Trimming pared 2 bases from V and 0 bases from J, leaving 17 bases between. In germline, CDR1 is SGHVS, CDR2 FQNEAQ. CDR3 length: 18 residues. CDR3 sequence reads: CASSLQGPAVYSNQPQHF. The DNA for the CDR3 is TGTGCCAGCAGCTTACAGGGGCCGGCGGTTTATAGCAATCAGCCCCAGCATTTT.

The J gene is TRBJ1-5, the V gene TRBV28; the match to TRBD1 covers 9 bases. The J segment lost 0 bases and the V segment lost 6 bases, leaving 9 bases of the junction unmatched. The CDR3 is 17 residues long. Looked up from germline, CDR1 is MDHEN and CDR2 is SYDVKM. Written as DNA, the CDR3 is TGTGCCAGCAGAAGGACAGGGGCGAGTTATAGCAATCAGCCCCAGCATTTT. Translation: CASRRTGASYSNQPQHF.

This clone turned up a few times. Additional DNA sequences in this sample encode the identical CDR3. The chain is built from TRBV6-5 and TRBJ1-1; 8 bases map to TRBD1. Trimming removed 2 bases from V and 1 base from J; junction bases left unmatched: 0. Germline V gene lookup returns CDR1 MNHEY and CDR2 SVGAGI. CDR3 length equals 14 residues. The CDR3 DNA is TGTGCCAGCAGTTACGACAGGGGGAACACTGAAGCTTTCTTT. It encodes CASSYDRGNTEAFF.

The rearrangement uses TRBV10-2 and TRBJ2-1; 8 bases match TRBD2. In germline, CDR1 is WSHSY, CDR2 SAAADI. V lost 0 bases and J lost 4; bases outside the gene matches: 2. This CDR3 has 15 residues. In DNA, the CDR3 is TGCGCCAGCAGTGAGTCTAGCGGGGATTACAATGAGCAGTTCTTC. Residues: CASSESSGDYNEQFF.

J is TRBJ2-2 and V is TRBV5-4; 11 bases match TRBD2. V lost 3 bases to trimming and J lost 5 bases; unmatched junction nucleotides: 3. CDR1 is SGHNT and CDR2 is YYREEE in the germline V gene (reference sequence). The CDR3 totals 15 residues. In DNA, the CDR3 is TGTGCCAGCAGCTATGGGACTAGCGGAACCGGGGAGCTGTTTTTT. This gives the protein CASSYGTSGTGELFF. Combining the CDR3 with reference TRBV5-4 and TRBJ2-2 gives the whole variable domain ETGVTQSPTHLIKTRGQQVTLRCSSQSGHNTVSWYQQALGQGPQFIFQYYREEENGRGNFPPRFSGLQFPNYSSELNVNALELDDSALYLCASSYGTSGTGELFFGEGSRLTVL.

The chain recombines TRBV2 with TRBJ2-7, with 7 bases identical to TRBD1. The CDR3 totals 15 residues. Germline V gene data show CDR1 as SNHLY and CDR2 as FYNNEI. V shed 5 bases, J shed 5 bases, and the junction held 12 bases outside the gene matches. The CDR3 coding sequence is TGTGCCAGCAGTCGTAACAGGGGTGGGAAGGACGAGCAGTACTTC. As protein: CASSRNRGGKDEQYF. The whole variable domain, remainder taken from reference TRBV2 and TRBJ2-7, is EPEVTQTPSHQVTQMGQEVILRCVPISNHLYFYWYRQILGQKVEFLVSFYNNEISEKSEIFDDQFSVERPDGSNFTLKIRSTKLEDSAMYFCASSRNRGGKDEQYFGPGTRLTVT.

The V and J genes are TRBV2 and TRBJ2-7; 10 bases are a match to TRBD2. From germline, CDR1 is SNHLY and CDR2 FYNNEI. The CDR3 length is 16 residues. Germline trimming cut 2 bases from V and 5 bases from J; bases unmatched to any gene: 9. The CDR3 bases are TGTGCCAGCAGTGAAAGGGCTAGCGGGAGCCTGAACGAGCAGTACTTC. Amino acid sequence: CASSERASGSLNEQYF. The variable domain in full, with the rest retrieved from reference TRBV2 and TRBJ2-7, is EPEVTQTPSHQVTQMGQEVILRCVPISNHLYFYWYRQILGQKVEFLVSFYNNEISEKSEIFDDQFSVERPDGSNFTLKIRSTKLEDSAMYFCASSERASGSLNEQYFGPGTRLTVT.

This chain uses TRBV11-2 with TRBJ2-7; tentative D call: TRBD1 (5 bases). This CDR3 is 13 amino acids long. The V end lost 7 bases, the J end lost 5 bases, and 15 bases lay between the germline ends. CDR1 and CDR2 (germline): SGHAT, FQNNGV. The CDR3 DNA is TGTGCCAGCACCCTCCAGGGTAACCACGAGCAGTACTTC. Amino acid sequence: CASTLQGNHEQYF.

This chain links TRBV7-9 with TRBJ2-7; 9 positions match TRBD1. CDR3 length: 16 residues. V shed 1 base, J shed 2 bases, and the junction held 6 bases outside the gene matches. CDR1 and CDR2 (germline): SEHNR, FQNEAQ (reference sequence). CDR3 coding DNA: TGTGCCAGCAGCTTAGTGGGACAGGGAGGGACCTACGAGCAGTACTTC. Translation gives CASSLVGQGGTYEQYF.